Given below is one TCR beta chain in context. Its antigen is still unknown. A read error may be the cause here, since a much bigger clone is one base away. This record comes from a study of neurological immune-mediated disorders. Study-wide findings and caveats: There were no CDR3 amino acid sequences shared by expanded clones across subjects, a result suggesting private repertoires in all groups.

With 10-nucleotide random UMIs included, cDNA was synthesized by 5'RACE. Each CDR3 protein gets one entry after TCRdb re-called the 5' RACE reads with MiXCR. This sample has around 76,000 distinct CDR3 sequences; roughly 10% occur once, and the top ten carry approximately 9.6%. Indicated time point: longitudinal time-point 1 (baseline). The study drew its healthy controls from blood bank volunteers in Maryland, USA. From 2 million PBMCs stored at -80 C, the unsorted libraries were generated. The CDR3 is 15 amino acids. Germline CDR1 SGDLS, CDR2 YYNGEE. This TCR was recovered from a man aged 30 to 45 in good health. This sequence joins TRBV9 and TRBJ2-7; 8 nucleotides align to TRBD2. The sample consisted of PBMCs. CDR3 residues: CASSVDPGRAYEHYF. CDR3 DNA sequence: TGTGCCAGCAGCGTAGATCCCGGGAGGGCCTACGAGCATTACTTC.